These 18 T cell receptor beta chains share one sample of origin, sequenced in a study of cytomegalovirus exposure and HLA in healthy donors. Researchers ran the PCR with 60 Vbeta and 13 Jbeta primers. Some clones are missing from TCRdb's copy, which holds only in-frame ones; the method was immunoSEQ multiplex PCR. The sample lists 130,000 to 150,000 clones, approximately 83% occurring once. What was sequenced was PBMCs. The receptor set was obtained from a woman aged 40 to 50 in good health and CMV-seronegative.

V is TRBV19 and J is TRBJ2-1; 14 nucleotides agree with TRBD2. The CDR3 totals 18 residues. Losses at the gene ends were 5 bases for V and 9 bases for J; bases not matched to a gene: 15. Germline CDR1 is LNHDA and CDR2 is SQIVND (reference sequence). CDR3 nucleotides: TGTGCCAGTAGTGCACGTCCTCCGGGACTAGCGGGAGTCACTGAGCAGTTCTTC. It yields the protein CASSARPPGLAGVTEQFF.

V gene TRBV19 combines with J gene TRBJ2-3, with 8 bases that match TRBD2. The CDR3 length is 14 residues. V lost 1 base to trimming and J lost 4 bases; unmatched junction nucleotides: 1. The germline CDR1 and CDR2 sequences are LNHDA and SQIVND (reference sequence). The CDR3, as DNA: TGTGCCAGTAGTATAGTCGGGGGGGCAGATACGCAGTATTTT. Residues: CASSIVGGADTQYF.

The chain is built from TRBV7-8 and TRBJ1-1; D is uncertain. Germline V gives CDR1 SGHVS, CDR2 FQNEAQ. The V gene lost 5 bases and the J gene lost 6 bases, with 19 bases spanning the gap. The CDR3 covers 15 residues. CDR3 in amino acids: CASSLSPLNHPEAFF. In nucleotides, the CDR3 is TGTGCCAGCAGCCTGAGTCCCCTAAATCACCCTGAAGCTTTCTTT.

The chain combines TRBV19 with TRBJ2-7; 9 bases agree with TRBD1. Unmatched junction bases numbered 7, after V lost 1 base and J lost 6 bases. Germline values: CDR1 LNHDA, CDR2 SQIVND (reference sequence). CDR3 length: 15 amino acids. CDR3 sequence reads: CASSIVPGQGIEQYF. For the CDR3, the DNA is TGTGCCAGTAGTATAGTGCCGGGACAGGGAATCGAGCAGTACTTC.

This clone was detected only a few times. The chain employs TRBV5-4 and TRBJ2-3; weak D call: TRBD1 (5 bases). The CDR3 is 15 amino acids. Germline CDR1 is SGHNT and CDR2 is YYREEE (reference sequence). With 0 bases removed from V and 0 bases from J, the gap between germline ends came to 8 bases. The CDR3 nucleotides read TGTGCCAGCAGCTTGGGACAGATGAGCACAGATACGCAGTATTTT. It translates to CASSLGQMSTDTQYF.

This clone was picked up a small number of times. The rearrangement uses TRBV5-1 and TRBJ1-2, with D possibly matching TRBD1 (6 bases). The ends were cut back, 4 bases at V and 6 bases at J, with 16 bases in the middle. The CDR3 runs to 14 residues. Germline V gene sequence: CDR1 SGHRS, CDR2 YFSETQ. CDR3 residues: CASSSTGSGDGYTF. As DNA, the CDR3 is TGCGCCAGCAGCAGCACAGGGTCCGGGGATGGCTACACCTTC.

J is TRBJ1-2 and V is TRBV6-8; weak D call: TRBD1 (5 bases). Germline loops: CDR1 MNHGY, CDR2 SAAAGT. The CDR3 contains 16 residues. Trimming stripped 2 bases from V and 0 bases from J, with 13 bases between. In nucleotides, the CDR3 is TGTGCCAGCAGTTACAACTCCAGGGTTTCTAACTATGGCTACACCTTC. This sequence encodes CASSYNSRVSNYGYTF.

J is TRBJ2-2 and V is TRBV5-1; TRBD1 matches 8 bases. This CDR3 has 16 amino acids. V shed 0 bases and J 6 bases; nucleotides not matched to a gene: 7. Germline CDR1 reads SGHRS; CDR2 reads YFSETQ. As DNA, the CDR3 is TGCGCCAGCAGCTTGGCTAAGGACAGGGCGGCCGGGGAGCTGTTTTTT. Protein product: CASSLAKDRAAGELFF.

The rearrangement uses TRBV4-1 and TRBJ1-3; 11 bases agree with TRBD1. Germline V gene sequence: CDR1 MGHRA, CDR2 YSYEKL. V lost 3 bases and J lost 4; bases outside the gene matches: 8. The CDR3 runs to 17 residues. The CDR3 here is CASSQGTGGKLGNTIYF. Here the CDR3 DNA reads TGCGCCAGCAGCCAGGGGACAGGGGGAAAGTTGGGAAACACCATATATTTT.

The chain employs TRBV6-1 and TRBJ2-3; D not certain. The CDR3 sequence is 13 residues long. The V gene's germline CDR1 is MNHNS and CDR2 SASEGT. Trimming left V 3 bases short and J 1 base short, with 5 bases between. The CDR3 nucleotides are TGTGCCAGCAGTGACCTCCGCACAGATACGCAGTATTTT. Encoded protein: CASSDLRTDTQYF.

V usage is TRBV10-2 and J usage is TRBJ1-1; D might be TRBD1 (6 bases). Between the trimmed V and J ends, which lost 5 bases and 2 bases, there was a span of 9 bases. This CDR3 spans 13 amino acids. Looked up from germline, CDR1 is WSHSY and CDR2 is SAAADI. CDR3 nucleotides: TGCGCCAGCAGTACACAGGGTAACACTGAAGCTTTCTTT. This sequence encodes CASSTQGNTEAFF.

The rearrangement uses TRBV19 and TRBJ2-7; 7 nucleotides line up with TRBD1. The CDR3 has 14 residues. V trimming: 4 bases; J trimming: 5 bases; junction bases outside the gene matches: 8. In germline, CDR1 is LNHDA, CDR2 SQIVND (reference sequence). The CDR3 sequence is CASSTLQGTDEQYF. The CDR3 nucleotides read TGTGCCAGTAGTACTCTACAGGGGACGGACGAGCAGTACTTC.

The CDR3 coding sequence is TGTGCCAGCAGCTCACCCAGGGCCTACGAGCAGTACTTC. It is translated as CASSSPRAYEQYF. The chain has TRBV7-9 and TRBJ2-7, with a tentative D call TRBD1 (5 bases). The CDR3 is 13 amino acids. V lost 4 bases and J 2 bases, leaving 9 bases between the germline ends. Germline CDR1 and CDR2: SEHNR and FQNEAQ (reference sequence).

The chain links TRBV5-8 to TRBJ2-7; the D gene is possibly TRBD2 (6 bases). V lost 0 bases to trimming and J lost 0 bases, with 16 bases between them. Germline CDR1 reads SGHTS; CDR2 reads YDEGEE. The CDR3 has 17 amino acids. The CDR3 nucleotides read TGTGCCAGCAGCTTGGATAAAAACGGGAGTTCCTCCTACGAGCAGTACTTC. It translates to CASSLDKNGSSSYEQYF.

The chain uses TRBV5-5 and TRBJ1-1, with D uncertain. The CDR3 consists of 12 residues. CDR1 is SGHKS, CDR2 YYEKEE, per germline (reference sequence). V was cut by 2 bases and J by 7 bases, with 9 bases left in between. The CDR3 DNA reads as TGTGCCAGCAGCTTTCTTTTCTATGAAGCTTTCTTT. This gives the protein CASSFLFYEAFF.

J is TRBJ2-7 and V is TRBV2; D is possibly TRBD2 (6 bases). In germline, CDR1 is SNHLY, CDR2 FYNNEI. V shed 6 bases and J shed 4 bases, with 16 bases lying between them. The CDR3 covers 14 residues. The CDR3 bases are TGTGCCAGCAGGGTAGGGACTCATAATTACGAGCAGTACTTC. This gives the protein CASRVGTHNYEQYF.

The chain has TRBV19 and TRBJ2-3, with D hard to call. With 3 bases removed from V and 2 bases from J, the gap between germline ends came to 12 bases. This CDR3 has 15 amino acids. Per the germline V gene, CDR1 is LNHDA and CDR2 is SQIVND (reference sequence). The CDR3 protein is CASSINSFITDTQYF. For the CDR3, the DNA is TGTGCCAGTAGTATCAACAGTTTTATCACAGATACGCAGTATTTT.

The chain's CDR3 is CASSLNRGSGYTF. CDR3 bases: TGTGCCAGCAGTTTGAACAGGGGGTCCGGCTACACCTTC. J is TRBJ1-2 and V is TRBV27, with 8 bases aligning to TRBD1. Losses at the gene ends were 3 bases for V and 8 bases for J; bases not matched to a gene: 5. Germline V gene lookup returns CDR1 MNHEY and CDR2 SMNVEV (reference sequence). The CDR3 has 13 residues.